This TCR beta chain was sequenced for a study of radiotherapy plus CTLA-4 blockade in lung cancer. Chemo-refractory metastatic non-small-cell lung cancer patients underwent focal radiation alongside CTLA-4 blockade with ipilimumab. Only in-frame clones appear in the TCRdb table, and some are missing; sequencing was by immunoSEQ multiplex PCR. Of some 110,000 clones in the sample, roughly 80% were seen once. This clone was found a few times. Deletions cut 8 bases from V and 3 bases from J, with 23 bases between. Per germline, CDR1 MNHNY and CDR2 SVGAGI (reference sequence). This CDR3 region has 16 residues.

The TCR was taken from a human donor with non-small cell lung cancer that progressed on radiotherapy plus ipilimumab. Some clones in this sample may be carry-over from other donors' samples. This chain uses TRBV6-6 with TRBJ2-7; maybe TRBD2 (5 bases). Sequences were derived from peripheral blood, sampled from a patient treated with radiotherapy plus ipilimumab. The CDR3 protein is CASQHGERPEGYEQYF. In DNA, the CDR3 is TGTGCCAGCCAACATGGGGAGCGACCCGAAGGCTACGAGCAGTACTTC.